This T cell receptor (beta chain) originates from a study of T cell changes during pregnancy in multiple sclerosis. Germline CDR1 MNHEY, CDR2 SMNVEV (reference sequence). Trimming removed 4 bases from V and 6 bases from J, with 12 bases in between. This CDR3 has 14 amino acids. This table comes from immunoSEQ multiplex PCR, and its TCRdb copy is limited to in-frame clones, with some not included. The sample contains tens of thousands of clones, 89% of which appear only once. The chain carries TRBV27 and TRBJ1-4; D is ambiguous. The sample was CD8+ T cells from peripheral blood mononuclear cells, taken in the third trimester of pregnancy. The TCR was taken from a female donor with multiple sclerosis, enrolled in a pregnancy study. Here the CDR3 DNA reads TGTGCCAGCAGTTATGGTTGGGCAGATGAAAAACTGTTTTTT. Translation gives CASSYGWADEKLFF.